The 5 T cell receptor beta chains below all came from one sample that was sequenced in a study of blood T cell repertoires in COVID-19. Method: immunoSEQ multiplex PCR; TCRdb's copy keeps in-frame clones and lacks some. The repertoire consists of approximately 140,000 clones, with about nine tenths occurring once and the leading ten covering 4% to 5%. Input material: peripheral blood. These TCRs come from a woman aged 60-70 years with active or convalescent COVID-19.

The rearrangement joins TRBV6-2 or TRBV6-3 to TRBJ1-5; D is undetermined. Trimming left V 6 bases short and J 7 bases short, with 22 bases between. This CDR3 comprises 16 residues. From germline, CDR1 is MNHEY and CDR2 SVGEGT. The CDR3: CASSRFRILREQPQHF. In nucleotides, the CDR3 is TGTGCCAGCAGCCGGTTTAGGATTTTGAGGGAGCAGCCCCAGCATTTT.

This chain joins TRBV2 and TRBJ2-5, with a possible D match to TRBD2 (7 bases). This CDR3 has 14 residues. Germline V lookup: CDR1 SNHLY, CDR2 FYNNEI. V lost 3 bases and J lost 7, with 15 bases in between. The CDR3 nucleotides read TGTGCCAGCAGTGAGCTGGCGGGGGCAGGGACCCAGTACTTC. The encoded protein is CASSELAGAGTQYF.

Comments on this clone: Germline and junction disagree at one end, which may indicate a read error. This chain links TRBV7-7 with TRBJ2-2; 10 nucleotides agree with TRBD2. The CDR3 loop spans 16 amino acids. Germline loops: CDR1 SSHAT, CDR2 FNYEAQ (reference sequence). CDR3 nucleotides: TGTGCTAGCAGCGGAAGCGGGGGGGTTAACACCGGGGAGCTGTTTTTT. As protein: CASSGSGGVNTGELFF. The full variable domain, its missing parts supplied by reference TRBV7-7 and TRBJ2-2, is GAGVSQSPRYKVTKRGQDVTLRCDPISSHATLYWYQQALGQGPEFLTYFNYEAQPDKSGLPSDRFSAERPEGSISTLTIQRTEQRDSAMYRCASSGSGGVNTGELFFGEGSRLTVL.

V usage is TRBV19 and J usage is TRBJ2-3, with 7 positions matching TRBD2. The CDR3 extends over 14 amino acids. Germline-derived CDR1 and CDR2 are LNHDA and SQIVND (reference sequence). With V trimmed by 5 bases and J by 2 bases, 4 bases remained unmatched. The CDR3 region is CASSSGDYTDTQYF. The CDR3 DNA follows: TGTGCCAGTAGTTCCGGGGACTACACAGATACGCAGTATTTT.

CDR3 amino acids: CASSAGGNLYNEQFF. Here the CDR3 DNA reads TGCGCCAGCTCTGCGGGAGGGAACTTGTACAATGAGCAGTTCTTC. J is TRBJ2-1 and V is TRBV5-1, with 9 bases fitting TRBD2. Germline values: CDR1 SGHRS, CDR2 YFSETQ. This CDR3 has 15 residues. J gave up 4 bases and V 7 bases, and 9 bases lay outside the gene matches.